This TCR beta chain was sequenced during a study of OX40 agonist ivuxolimab in advanced cancers. Sequenced by immunoSEQ multiplex PCR; TCRdb stores in-frame clones only, minus some. The sample lists about 42,000 clones; 70% to 85% were seen once. Germline lookup yields CDR1 SQVTM and CDR2 ANQGSEA. V lost 1 base and J lost 5; bases outside the gene matches: 3. The CDR3 loop spans 14 amino acids. Samples were taken at baseline and on day 1 of cycles 4 and 7. This chain links TRBV29-1 with TRBJ1-2; TRBD1 agrees at 11 bases. This material consisted of CD4+ or CD8+ T cells sorted from blood, taken in a trial of the OX40 agonist ivuxolimab. The sequence came from an adult with an advanced solid tumor such as melanoma, head and neck, liver or kidney cancer. The CDR3 bases are TGCAGCGTTGAAGTCAGGGACAGGGGGTATGGCTACACCTTC. Amino acid sequence: CSVEVRDRGYGYTF.